Each of the 5 T cell receptor beta chains below was sequenced from the same sample in a study of T-cell reconstitution after alpha-beta-depleted transplantation in children. It was with unique molecular identifiers that the TCRbeta library was prepared. In TCRdb, the PCR reads were re-called with MiXCR into one record per CDR3 protein. The table lists a few hundred thousand distinct CDR3 sequences, 20% to 30% of them singletons. Sequencing used PBMCs, obtained before TCRalphabeta/CD19-depleted stem cell transplant. The source of these receptors is a boy in the first two years of life with Wiskott-Aldrich syndrome, due to receive a stem cell transplant.

A few counts support this clonotype. The chain couples TRBV7-2 to TRBJ1-4; the D gene is possibly TRBD1 (6 bases). This CDR3 comprises 15 residues. Looked up from germline, CDR1 is SGHTA and CDR2 is FQGNSA. Between the trimmed V and J ends, which lost 5 bases and 2 bases, there was a span of 12 bases. The CDR3 loop reads CASSRRGATNEKLFF. CDR3 sequence (DNA): TGTGCCAGCAGCCGCAGGGGAGCGACTAATGAAAAACTGTTTTTT.

The chain carries TRBV7-2 and TRBJ2-1; TRBD1 matches at 8 bases. This CDR3 is built from 15 residues. Germline loops: CDR1 SGHTA, CDR2 FQGNSA. The V segment lost 3 bases and the J segment 4 bases; nucleotides outside the gene matches: 5. The CDR3 protein is CASSLTGELYNEQFF. DNA of the CDR3: TGTGCCAGCAGCTTGACAGGGGAATTATACAATGAGCAGTTCTTC.

This clonotype has a handful of counts. The rearrangement links TRBV10-1 to TRBJ2-7; D call uncertain. The CDR3 extends over 12 amino acids. The V end was cut by 4 bases, the J end by 3 bases, with 7 bases between. Germline assignment: CDR1 WNHNN and CDR2 SYGVQD (reference sequence). CDR3: CASSGHLYEQYF. The CDR3 DNA follows: TGCGCCAGCAGTGGACATCTCTACGAGCAGTACTTC.

V and J are TRBV5-1 and TRBJ2-1; 9 bases map to TRBD1. V shed 4 bases and J 8 bases; nucleotides not matched to a gene: 13. Germline V gives CDR1 SGHRS, CDR2 YFSETQ. This CDR3 contains 16 residues. The CDR3 spells CASSAQGPDRGDEQFF. As DNA, the CDR3 is TGCGCCAGCAGCGCCCAAGGGCCAGACAGGGGGGATGAGCAGTTCTTC.

The chain is built from TRBV5-1 and TRBJ2-7; D unresolved. Between the trimmed V and J ends, which lost 0 bases and 0 bases, there was a span of 10 bases. The germline V gene has CDR1 SGHRS and CDR2 YFSETQ. The CDR3 is 15 residues long. The chain's CDR3 is CASSLDSPSSYEQYF. The DNA of the CDR3 is TGCGCCAGCAGCTTGGACAGTCCTAGCTCCTACGAGCAGTACTTC. The entire variable domain, with the rest obtained from reference TRBV5-1 and TRBJ2-7, is as follows: KAGVTQTPRYLIKTRGQQVTLSCSPISGHRSVSWYQQTPGQGLQFLFEYFSETQRNKGNFPGRFSGRQFSNSRSEMNVSTLELGDSALYLCASSLDSPSSYEQYFGPGTRLTVT.